The rows below give T cell receptor beta chains drawn from one sample of a study of blood T cell repertoires in COVID-19. The method was immunoSEQ multiplex PCR; TCRdb's version includes in-frame clones alone and lacks a portion of them. The sample yields some 250,000 clones, approximately 86% seen once. Sample: PBMCs or T cells enriched from blood (not recorded which). The receptors here all came from a woman in her forties with acute COVID-19. CDR3s include the opening cysteine and the closing phenylalanine or tryptophan. The D gene is left open where the match is weak. The size field is filled for only some rows; it gives once, few, many or a size class.

v_call,clone_size,j_call,d_call,cdr3_nt,cdr3_aa
TRBV7-3,.,TRBJ2-3,TRBD2,TGTGCCAGCAGCTTACGCCCAACTAGCGGGGTTAGCACAGATACGCAGTATTTT,CASSLRPTSGVSTDTQYF
TRBV4-1,once,TRBJ2-1,TRBD1,TGCGCCAGCAGCCCGGGACAGTCTCTTAGTGGGAGAGGCCACAATGAGCAGTTCTTC,CASSPGQSLSGRGHNEQFF
TRBV7-2,.,TRBJ1-1,TRBD1,TGTGCCAGCTACCGTCAGACAGGGGGCGAAGCTTTCTTT,CASYRQTGGEAFF
TRBV28,.,TRBJ2-5,.,TGTGCCAGCAGTTTTCGTATCGGGGTCCAAGAGACCCAGTACTTC,CASSFRIGVQETQYF
TRBV28,.,TRBJ2-1,.,TGTGCCAGCACCCCGCACACCTCATCGCTCAATGAGCAGTTCTTC,CASTPHTSSLNEQFF
TRBV4-2,.,TRBJ2-5,TRBD1,TGTGCCAGCAGCCCCGGGACAGGGAGCCAAGAGACCCAGTACTTC,CASSPGTGSQETQYF
TRBV5-4,.,TRBJ2-2,.,TGTGCCAGCAGCCAACCGGGAACGAACACCGGGGAGCTGTTTTTT,CASSQPGTNTGELFF
TRBV13,.,TRBJ2-5,TRBD1,TGTGCCAGCAGCTTAGGTCTCGCAGGGGGCCAAGAGACCCAGTACTTC,CASSLGLAGGQETQYF
TRBV19,.,TRBJ1-6,.,TGTGCCAGTTCACCCCAGCCACAGGGACCTGGGTATAATTCACCCCTCCACTTT,CASSPQPQGPGYNSPLHF
TRBV4-2,.,TRBJ1-5,.,TGTGCCAGCAGCCACGGTGGCAGGGGAGACAATCAGCCCCAGCATTTT,CASSHGGRGDNQPQHF
TRBV28,.,TRBJ2-7,TRBD2,TGTGCCAGCAGCCTCGGGACTAGCGGAATTTTAGAGCAGTACTTC,CASSLGTSGILEQYF
TRBV9,.,TRBJ2-1,TRBD2,TGTGCCAGCAGCGTCGGAATACAGCGGCGGGAGCCCTACAATGAGCAGTTCTTC,CASSVGIQRREPYNEQFF
TRBV5-6,.,TRBJ1-6,TRBD1,TGTGCCAGCAGCTTGGGGACAGGGACATATAATTCACCCCTCCACTTT,CASSLGTGTYNSPLHF
TRBV14,.,TRBJ2-1,TRBD2,TGTGCCAGCAGCCAAAGTCTTCCGGGACTAGCGAATGAGCAGTTCTTC,CASSQSLPGLANEQFF
TRBV11-3,.,TRBJ2-4,.,TGTGCCAGCAGCGACTCTAAGGAGTGGACCAAAAACATTCAGTACTTC,CASSDSKEWTKNIQYF
TRBV9,.,TRBJ1-1,TRBD1,TGTGCCAGCAGCGTAGACCCAATCCAGGGGGTGAACACTGAAGCTTTCTTT,CASSVDPIQGVNTEAFF
TRBV7-8,.,TRBJ2-1,TRBD2,TGTGCCAGCAGCTCACGGACTAGCGGGAGGGATGAGCAGTTCTTC,CASSSRTSGRDEQFF
TRBV18,.,TRBJ2-7,.,TGTGCCAGCTCACCAGACTATTCTGGCGAGCAGTACTTC,CASSPDYSGEQYF
TRBV29-1,few,TRBJ2-5,.,TGCAGCGTTGTCAGGGGAGCTCGAGACGAGACCCAGTACTTC,CSVVRGARDETQYF
TRBV2,.,TRBJ2-2,TRBD1,TGTGCCAGCAGTGTTCCCATAGGGACAGCGAACACCGGGGAGCTGTTTTTT,CASSVPIGTANTGELFF
TRBV6-1,once,TRBJ2-1,TRBD2,TGTGCCAGCAGTGAATGGACTAGCGGGCTCAATGAGCAGTTCTTC,CASSEWTSGLNEQFF
TRBV3-1/TRBV3-2,.,TRBJ2-5,.,TGTGCCAGCAGCCAAGACCTAGCCGGGGGGACCCAGTACTTC,CASSQDLAGGTQYF
TRBV11-2,.,TRBJ2-3,TRBD2,TGTGCCAGCAGCGTACCTACTAGCGGGAGACCAGATACGCAGTATTTT,CASSVPTSGRPDTQYF
TRBV19,.,TRBJ1-3,.,TGTGCCAGCCAAACACCGAGCGTTGGAAACACCATATATTTT,CASQTPSVGNTIYF
TRBV10-3,.,TRBJ1-3,.,TGTGCCATCAGAAAAGAGCGGGAAATTGAAGGAAACACCATATATTTT,CAIRKEREIEGNTIYF
TRBV4-2,.,TRBJ2-5,.,TGTGCCAGCAGCCAATCCCAATTGGGAGAGGAAGAGACCCAGTACTTC,CASSQSQLGEEETQYF
TRBV11-2,.,TRBJ1-3,.,TGTGCCAGCAGCTTAGACACAGCTGGAAACACCATATATTTT,CASSLDTAGNTIYF
TRBV11-3,.,TRBJ1-6,.,TGTGCCAGCAGCTTATCGGATTCACCCCTCCACTTT,CASSLSDSPLHF
TRBV15,.,TRBJ2-1,.,TGTGCCACCGGGAGCGGGGACACCTACAATGAGCAGTTCTTC,CATGSGDTYNEQFF
TRBV3-1/TRBV3-2,.,TRBJ1-1,.,TGTGCCAGCAGCCAACTGGAGGGAACTGAAGCTTTCTTT,CASSQLEGTEAFF
TRBV5-3,.,TRBJ2-1,.,TGTGCCAGAAGCTTGCGATACAGTCGCGAATTCTTC,CARSLRYSREFF
TRBV28,.,TRBJ1-2,.,TGTGCCAGCAGTCCCTCGGGAGGGCCGGGGTATGGCTACACCTTC,CASSPSGGPGYGYTF
TRBV4-1,once,TRBJ2-3,TRBD2,TGCGCCAGCAGCTCAAAGCGGGAGGGCCGCGTCACAGATACGCAGTATTTT,CASSSKREGRVTDTQYF
TRBV19,once,TRBJ2-7,TRBD1,TGTGCCAGTAGACAACAGACAGGGCGGATCTACGAGCAGTACTTC,CASRQQTGRIYEQYF
TRBV5-1,.,TRBJ2-5,.,TGCGCCAGCAGCACGGGTGGTCTAGAGACCCAGTACTTC,CASSTGGLETQYF
TRBV5-1,.,TRBJ2-1,TRBD2,TGCGCCAGCAGCTTTAAAGATAGGACTAGCGCGTACAATGAGCAGTTCTTC,CASSFKDRTSAYNEQFF
TRBV24-1,.,TRBJ2-7,TRBD1,TGTGCCACCAGTGAGCCAGGGACAGGGAACGAGCAGTACTTC,CATSEPGTGNEQYF
TRBV2,.,TRBJ2-7,.,TGTGCCAGCGGAGCCTACGAGCAGTACTTC,CASGAYEQYF
TRBV29-1,.,TRBJ2-1,TRBD2,TGCAGCGTTACCCAGCGGGAGGCCAATGAGCAGTTCTTC,CSVTQREANEQFF
TRBV2,.,TRBJ2-1,TRBD2,TGTGCCAGCAGTGGGCTAGCGGCTATGAATGAGCAGTTCTTC,CASSGLAAMNEQFF
TRBV28,.,TRBJ2-7,TRBD1,TGTGCCAGCACACCAGACAGGGGGCCCTACGAGCAGTACTTC,CASTPDRGPYEQYF
TRBV5-6,.,TRBJ1-3,.,TGTGCCAGCAGCTTCCCACAGAACTCTGGAAACACCATATATTTT,CASSFPQNSGNTIYF
TRBV13,once,TRBJ1-1,TRBD1,TGTGCCAGCAGCTTAGTCACAGGGGGCTCTGAAGCTTTCTTT,CASSLVTGGSEAFF
TRBV28,.,TRBJ1-5,.,TGTGCCAGCAGTGAGCATCTGGGGGCGTCGGGCAATCAGCCCCAGCATTTT,CASSEHLGASGNQPQHF
TRBV28,once,TRBJ2-7,.,TGTGCCAGCACCCCTGGCTCAGCGGACGATACCTACGAGCAGTACTTC,CASTPGSADDTYEQYF
TRBV5-1,.,TRBJ1-3,.,TGCGCCAGCAGCACGACAGGCTCTGGAAACACCATATATTTT,CASSTTGSGNTIYF
TRBV20-1,.,TRBJ2-5,.,TGCAGTGCTAGAGGGGAGGAGACCCAGTACTTC,CSARGEETQYF
TRBV11-3,once,TRBJ2-7,.,TGTGCCAGCAGCTTAGACACACGATTCTCCTACGAGCAGTACTTC,CASSLDTRFSYEQYF
TRBV7-2,once,TRBJ2-7,TRBD1,TGTGCCAGCAGCTTAGAAGCGCCCCGGGACAGGGCCTACGAGCAGTACTTC,CASSLEAPRDRAYEQYF
TRBV6-5,.,TRBJ2-1,.,TGTGCCAGCAGCTGGGGGGTAGGATCCTACAATGAGCAGTTCTTC,CASSWGVGSYNEQFF
TRBV6-1,.,TRBJ2-1,TRBD2,TGTGCCAGCAGTGAAGGACTAGCGGGAGTTGAGCAGTTCTTC,CASSEGLAGVEQFF
TRBV2,.,TRBJ2-7,TRBD2,TGTGCCAGCAGTGAAAAAACTAGCGGGACCTACGAGCAGTACTTC,CASSEKTSGTYEQYF
TRBV11-2,once,TRBJ1-2,.,TGTGCCAGCAGTCTATCACAGGGAACGGGCTACACCTTC,CASSLSQGTGYTF
TRBV29-1,.,TRBJ1-4,.,TGCAGCGTTGGCGGCACCCGAAGCGCAACTAATGAAAAACTGTTTTTT,CSVGGTRSATNEKLFF
TRBV5-8,.,TRBJ1-2,TRBD1,TGTGCCAGCAGCTTAACAGGGGATCTTGGCTACACCTTC,CASSLTGDLGYTF
TRBV9,.,TRBJ1-3,TRBD1,TGTGCCAGCAGCGTAGGGGGCAGGGGGCTTGGAAACACCATATATTTT,CASSVGGRGLGNTIYF
TRBV10-1,few,TRBJ2-3,.,TGCGCCAGCAGTGAGTCTAGCGCCACAGATACGCAGTATTTT,CASSESSATDTQYF
TRBV10-3,.,TRBJ1-2,TRBD1,TGTGCCACCTCAGACAGGGGTGAAGGCGGCTACACCTTC,CATSDRGEGGYTF